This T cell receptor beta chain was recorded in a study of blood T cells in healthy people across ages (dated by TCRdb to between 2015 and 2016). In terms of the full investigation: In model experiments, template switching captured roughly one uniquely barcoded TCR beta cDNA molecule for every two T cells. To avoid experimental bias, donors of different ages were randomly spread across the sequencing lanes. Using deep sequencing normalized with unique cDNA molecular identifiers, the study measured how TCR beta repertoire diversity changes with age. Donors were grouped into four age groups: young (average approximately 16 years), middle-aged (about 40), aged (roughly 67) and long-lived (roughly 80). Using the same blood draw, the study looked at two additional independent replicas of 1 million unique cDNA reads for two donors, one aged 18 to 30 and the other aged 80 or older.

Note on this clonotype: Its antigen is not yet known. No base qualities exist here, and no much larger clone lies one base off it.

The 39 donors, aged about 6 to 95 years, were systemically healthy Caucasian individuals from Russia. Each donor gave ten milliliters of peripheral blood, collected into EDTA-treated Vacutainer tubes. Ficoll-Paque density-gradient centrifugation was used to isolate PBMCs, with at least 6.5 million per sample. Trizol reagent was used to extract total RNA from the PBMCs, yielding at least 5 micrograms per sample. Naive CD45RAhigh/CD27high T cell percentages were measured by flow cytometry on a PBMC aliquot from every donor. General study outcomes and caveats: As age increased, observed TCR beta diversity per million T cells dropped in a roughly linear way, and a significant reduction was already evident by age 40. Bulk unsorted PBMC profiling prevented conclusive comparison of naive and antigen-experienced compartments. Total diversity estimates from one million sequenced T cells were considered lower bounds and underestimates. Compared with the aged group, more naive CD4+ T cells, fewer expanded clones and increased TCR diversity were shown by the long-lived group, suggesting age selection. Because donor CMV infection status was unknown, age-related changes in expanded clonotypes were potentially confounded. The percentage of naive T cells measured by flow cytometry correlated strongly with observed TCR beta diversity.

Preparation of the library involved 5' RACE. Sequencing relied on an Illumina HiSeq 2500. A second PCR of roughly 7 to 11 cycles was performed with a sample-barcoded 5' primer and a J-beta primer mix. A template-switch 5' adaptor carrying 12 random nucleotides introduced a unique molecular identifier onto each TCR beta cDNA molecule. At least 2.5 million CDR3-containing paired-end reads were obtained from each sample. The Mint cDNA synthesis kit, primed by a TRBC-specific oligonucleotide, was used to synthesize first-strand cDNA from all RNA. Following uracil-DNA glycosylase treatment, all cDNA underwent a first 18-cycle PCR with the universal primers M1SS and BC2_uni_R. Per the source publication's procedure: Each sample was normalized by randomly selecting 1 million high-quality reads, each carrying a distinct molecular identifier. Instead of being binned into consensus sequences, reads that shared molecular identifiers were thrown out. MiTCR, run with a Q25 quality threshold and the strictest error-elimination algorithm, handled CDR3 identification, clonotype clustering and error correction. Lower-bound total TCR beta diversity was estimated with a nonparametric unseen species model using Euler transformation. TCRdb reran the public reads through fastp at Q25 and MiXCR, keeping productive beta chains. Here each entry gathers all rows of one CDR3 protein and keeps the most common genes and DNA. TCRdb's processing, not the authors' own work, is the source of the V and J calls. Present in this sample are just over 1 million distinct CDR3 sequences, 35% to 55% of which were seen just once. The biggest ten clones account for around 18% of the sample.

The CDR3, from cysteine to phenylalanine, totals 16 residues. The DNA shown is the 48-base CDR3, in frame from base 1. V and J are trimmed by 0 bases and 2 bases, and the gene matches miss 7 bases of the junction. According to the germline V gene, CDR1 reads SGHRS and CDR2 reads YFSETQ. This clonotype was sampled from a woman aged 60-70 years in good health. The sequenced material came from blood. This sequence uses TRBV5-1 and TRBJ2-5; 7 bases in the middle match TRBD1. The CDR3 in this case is CASSLANPGQQETQYF. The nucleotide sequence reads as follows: TGCGCCAGCAGCTTGGCCAACCCGGGACAGCAAGAGACCCAGTACTTC. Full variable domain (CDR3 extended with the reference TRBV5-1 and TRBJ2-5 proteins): KAGVTQTPRYLIKTRGQQVTLSCSPISGHRSVSWYQQTPGQGLQFLFEYFSETQRNKGNFPGRFSGRQFSNSRSEMNVSTLELGDSALYLCASSLANPGQQETQYFGPGTRLLVL.